This passage covers 17 T cell receptor beta chains from one sample sequenced in a study of response to subunit inactivated influenza vaccine. TCRdb recomputed calls from the RT-PCR reads with MiXCR, one row per CDR3 protein. This sample carries 540,000 or so distinct CDR3 sequences, approximately 12% of them seen once, and the ten largest clones take 13%. This material consisted of PBMCs from blood, taken 45 days after vaccination. These receptors were obtained from a man aged 45-65 years who received an inactivated influenza vaccine.

Only a few counts were recorded for this clonotype. The chain recombines TRBV7-2 with TRBJ2-3; D uncertain. Trimming cost V 5 bases and J 0 bases, with 9 bases left between them. From germline, CDR1 is SGHTA and CDR2 FQGNSA. The CDR3 contains 14 residues. In nucleotides, the CDR3 is TGTGCCAGCAGCCCCTCTCCTAGCACAGATACGCAGTATTTT. This gives the protein CASSPSPSTDTQYF.

The chain joins TRBV10-2 to TRBJ1-6; 8 nucleotides match TRBD1. With V trimmed by 4 bases and J by 7 bases, 12 bases remained unmatched. Germline V lookup: CDR1 WSHSY, CDR2 SAAADI. The CDR3 spans 17 residues. CDR3 bases: TGCGCCAGCAGTGGCCAAGGTCGACAGGGGTGGAATTCACCCCTCCACTTT. Protein product: CASSGQGRQGWNSPLHF.

The rearrangement links TRBV29-1 to TRBJ1-1, with D possibly TRBD1 on 5 matching bases. The CDR3 runs to 13 residues. The germline gives CDR1 SQVTM, CDR2 ANQGSEA. V lost 7 bases and J 5 bases, leaving 17 bases between the germline ends. DNA of the CDR3: TGCAGCGGGGGTTTGGGGCGAGAAACTGAAGCTTTCTTT. Protein product: CSGGLGRETEAFF.

CDR3 coding DNA: TGTGCCAGCAGTTATGAGTCTGGTCGCGGGACAGACTACAATGAGCAGTTCTTC. Protein sequence: CASSYESGRGTDYNEQFF. The chain combines TRBV6-2 or TRBV6-3 with TRBJ2-1, with D possibly being TRBD1 (7 bases). There are 18 residues in the CDR3. V was cut by 3 bases and J by 3 bases, with 21 bases left in between. Germline assignment: CDR1 MNHEY and CDR2 SVGEGT.

The chain carries TRBV5-1 and TRBJ2-1; TRBD1 might be the D (5 bases). This CDR3 comprises 14 residues. The ends were cut back, 0 bases at V and 8 bases at J, with 12 bases in the middle. Per germline, CDR1 SGHRS and CDR2 YFSETQ. The CDR3 here is CASSLAAPRDEQFF. CDR3 nucleotides: TGCGCCAGCAGCTTGGCCGCTCCCAGGGATGAGCAGTTCTTC. The variable domain in full, completed from reference TRBV5-1 and TRBJ2-1, reads KAGVTQTPRYLIKTRGQQVTLSCSPISGHRSVSWYQQTPGQGLQFLFEYFSETQRNKGNFPGRFSGRQFSNSRSEMNVSTLELGDSALYLCASSLAAPRDEQFFGPGTRLTVL.

This clonotype was detected a few times. As DNA, the CDR3 is TGCAGTGCCATCCCCCTAGCGGGAGGGGGCACAGATACGCAGTATTTT. It yields the protein CSAIPLAGGGTDTQYF. The chain recombines TRBV20-1 with TRBJ2-3, with 12 bases lining up with TRBD2. This CDR3 region has 16 residues. CDR1 is DFQATT, CDR2 SNEGSKA, per germline (reference sequence). V trimming: 6 bases; J trimming: 1 base; junction bases outside the gene matches: 8.

The sample holds a few counts of this clonotype. J is TRBJ2-5 and V is TRBV9; tentative D call: TRBD1 (5 bases). Germline V lookup: CDR1 SGDLS, CDR2 YYNGEE. The CDR3 contains 16 residues. Trimming took 3 bases from V and 2 from J, leaving 17 bases between them. The CDR3 is CASSAGQGPPQETQYF. CDR3 nucleotide sequence: TGTGCCAGCAGCGCCGGGCAGGGCCCTCCTCAAGAGACCCAGTACTTC.

V usage is TRBV20-1 and J usage is TRBJ1-6; 7 positions match TRBD1. This CDR3 spans 16 amino acids. Germline loops: CDR1 DFQATT, CDR2 SNEGSKA (reference sequence). J was trimmed by 7 bases and V by 0 bases; bases with no gene match: 9. In DNA, the CDR3 is TGCAGTGCTAGAGAGGAGGTTAGGGGGCCGAATTCACCCCTCCACTTT. This encodes CSAREEVRGPNSPLHF.

The V gene is TRBV12-3 or TRBV12-4, the J gene TRBJ2-1; D might be TRBD1 (6 bases). The length of the CDR3 is 17 residues. The V gene lost 3 bases and the J gene lost 5 bases, with 20 bases spanning the gap. DNA for the CDR3: TGTGCCAGCAGTTTTGGTGGGGGCCTTCCCCTAAACAATGAGCAGTTCTTC. This encodes CASSFGGGLPLNNEQFF.

V and J are TRBV12-3 or TRBV12-4 and TRBJ1-1, with D maybe TRBD1 (5 bases). V was shortened by 5 bases and J by 1 base, with 8 bases between the two germline ends. The CDR3 is 13 residues long. The CDR3 DNA sequence: TGTGCCAGCAGTCGGGGGGAGAACACTGAAGCTTTCTTT. Translation gives CASSRGENTEAFF.

This clonotype has just a few counts. The rearrangement joins TRBV7-2 to TRBJ2-7; 10 bases agree with TRBD2. With V trimmed by 3 bases and J by 2 bases, 7 bases remained unmatched. Germline-derived CDR1 and CDR2 are SGHTA and FQGNSA. The CDR3 has 16 amino acids. The CDR3 DNA sequence: TGTGCCAGCAGCTTGGAGTGGACTAGCGGACCCTACGAGCAGTACTTC. As protein: CASSLEWTSGPYEQYF.

In this sample, this clonotype turned up many times. The V gene is TRBV9, the J gene TRBJ2-2, with D uncertain. Trimming removed 0 bases at V and 6 bases at J, with 6 bases between. The V gene's germline CDR1 is SGDLS and CDR2 YYNGEE. The CDR3 runs 13 residues. The CDR3 coding sequence is TGTGCCAGCAGCGTAGAATCTGCCGGGGAGCTGTTTTTT. Amino acids: CASSVESAGELFF.

The table lists this clonotype with many counts. The chain joins TRBV12-3 or TRBV12-4 to TRBJ2-1; the D gene is possibly TRBD2 (5 bases). V was clipped by 4 bases and J by 9 bases, with 13 bases between them. This CDR3 contains 13 residues. CDR3 sequence reads: CASSSRVEGEQFF. DNA for the CDR3: TGTGCCAGCAGTTCGAGGGTTGAGGGTGAGCAGTTCTTC.

Remarks on this clonotype: A read error may account for a junction end that differs from germline. CDR3: CSSSVGQGAVRLHF. The DNA for the CDR3 is TGTTCCAGCAGCGTGGGACAGGGGGCGGTTCGCCTCCACTTT. The chain has TRBV9 and TRBJ1-6, with TRBD1 matching 12 bases. Germline values: CDR1 SGDLS, CDR2 YYNGEE. The CDR3 extends over 14 amino acids.

The sample holds a few counts of this clonotype. The chain is built from TRBV4-2 and TRBJ2-6; possibly TRBD1 or TRBD2 for D (5 bases each). Between the trimmed V and J ends, which lost 3 bases and 0 bases, there was a span of 18 bases. CDR3 length equals 19 residues. The germline V gene has CDR1 LGHNA and CDR2 YNFKEQ. The CDR3 region is CASSHTPGPRDSGANVLTF. CDR3 in DNA: TGTGCCAGCAGCCACACCCCGGGACCCAGGGACTCTGGGGCCAACGTCCTGACTTTC.

The V gene is TRBV11-1, the J gene TRBJ2-2; unclear D gene. V was trimmed by 1 base and J by 0 bases, leaving 18 bases between them. The CDR3 has 19 amino acids. The germline CDR1 and CDR2 sequences are SGHAT and FQDESV (reference sequence). The CDR3 sequence: CASSLGVWSHVANTGELFF. As DNA, the CDR3 is TGTGCCAGCAGCTTAGGCGTCTGGTCTCATGTCGCGAACACCGGGGAGCTGTTTTTT.

This clonotype has just one count. V gene TRBV27 combines with J gene TRBJ1-1; possibly TRBD1 for D (5 bases). Germline V gene data show CDR1 as MNHEY and CDR2 as SMNVEV (reference sequence). Trimming stripped 6 bases from V and 1 base from J, with 12 bases between. The CDR3 runs 14 residues. CDR3 coding DNA: TGTGCCAGCAGAAATCAGGGAGGGAACACTGAAGCTTTCTTT. Translating it yields CASRNQGGNTEAFF.